This entry lists 5 T cell receptor beta chains sequenced from one sample in a study of blood T cells in healthy people across ages. Combining a sample-barcoded 5' primer with a J-beta primer mix, a second PCR ran for about 6 to 12 cycles. One entry per CDR3 protein, called by TCRdb with MiXCR from the 5' RACE reads. The sample holds about 1.6 million distinct CDR3 sequences; around 36% are singletons and the top ten take 11%. The sample was blood. The receptors derive from a woman aged 25 to 45 in good health.

V and J are TRBV6-1 and TRBJ1-4, with unresolved D. Germline V lookup: CDR1 MNHNS, CDR2 SASEGT. There are 13 residues in the CDR3. V was shortened by 4 bases and J by 2 bases, with 5 bases between the two germline ends. CDR3 sequence (DNA): TGTGCCAGCAGTGCTTCTACTAATGAAAAACTGTTTTTT. This codes for CASSASTNEKLFF.

The chain recombines TRBV5-8 with TRBJ1-2; maybe TRBD1 (5 bases). Germline loops: CDR1 SGHTS, CDR2 YDEGEE. V lost 4 bases, J lost 4 bases, and 14 bases lay in between. The CDR3 extends over 14 amino acids. The CDR3 nucleotides are TGTGCCAGCAGCGTCCGGGGGACGGCCTATGGCTACACCTTC. It specifies CASSVRGTAYGYTF. The full variable domain, its missing parts supplied by reference TRBV5-8 and TRBJ1-2, is EAGVTQSPTHLIKTRGQQATLRCSPISGHTSVYWYQQALGLGLQFLLWYDEGEERNRGNFPPRFSGRQFPNYSSELNVNALELEDSALYLCASSVRGTAYGYTFGSGTRLTVV.

This clonotype was counted only a few times. The chain recombines TRBV20-1 with TRBJ2-1; 11 bases are shared with TRBD2. V lost 6 bases to trimming and J lost 4 bases; unmatched junction nucleotides: 5. Germline CDR1 and CDR2: DFQATT and SNEGSKA (reference sequence). This CDR3 has 14 residues. The CDR3 coding sequence is TGCAGTGCCGAAGGACTAGCGGGTTACAATGAGCAGTTCTTC. It encodes CSAEGLAGYNEQFF.

This chain joins TRBV7-2 and TRBJ1-1; D is uncertain. The CDR3 is 14 amino acids. The germline V and J ends were trimmed by 1 base and 8 bases, with 14 bases remaining between them. CDR1 is SGHTA and CDR2 is FQGNSA in the germline V gene. The CDR3 region is CASSLEAVSKEAFF. CDR3 sequence (DNA): TGTGCCAGCAGCTTAGAGGCGGTGTCGAAGGAAGCTTTCTTT.

The chain carries TRBV3-1 and TRBJ2-3; unclear D gene. V was clipped by 0 bases and J by 0 bases, with 10 bases between them. The CDR3 spans 16 residues. The germline CDR1 and CDR2 sequences are LGHDT and YNNKEL (reference sequence). CDR3 sequence (DNA): TGTGCCAGCAGCCAAGAGGTGGGGTACAGCACAGATACGCAGTATTTT. Translating gives CASSQEVGYSTDTQYF.